The 5 T cell receptor beta chains reported below all come from one sample, sequenced in a study of blood T cell repertoires in COVID-19. This table comes from immunoSEQ multiplex PCR, and its TCRdb copy is limited to in-frame clones, with some not included. The sample lists around 250,000 clones, 85% to 90% occurring once. Sequenced sample: PBMCs or T cells enriched from blood (not recorded which). Receptors were obtained from a man between 18 and 29 years old who had recovered from COVID-19.

The chain uses TRBV28 and TRBJ1-2; possibly TRBD1 for D (5 bases). The CDR3 totals 15 residues. V was clipped by 3 bases and J by 4 bases, with 15 bases between them. Germline V CDR1 and CDR2: MDHEN, SYDVKM. The CDR3 DNA reads as TGTGCCAGCAGTTTTGAAGGGCAGGGAGGCTATGGCTACACCTTC. Translating it yields CASSFEGQGGYGYTF.

The gene calls are TRBV3-1 (or the pseudogene TRBV3-2) and TRBJ2-1, with a weak D call TRBD2 (6 bases). The CDR3 loop spans 14 amino acids. From germline, CDR1 is LGHDT and CDR2 YNNKEL (reference sequence). Deletions cut 1 base from V and 9 bases from J, with 13 bases between. Written as DNA, the CDR3 is TGTGCCAGCAGCCAAGGAGGCGGGATGGCTGAGCAGTTCTTC. Protein: CASSQGGGMAEQFF.

V usage is TRBV4-1 and J usage is TRBJ1-2; D remains unclear. CDR1 is MGHRA, CDR2 YSYEKL, per germline. CDR3 length equals 15 residues. The germline V and J ends were trimmed by 1 base and 4 bases, with 13 bases remaining between them. The CDR3 nucleotides read TGCGCCAGCAGCCAAGCTGAGGACTTCATCTATGGCTACACCTTC. It specifies CASSQAEDFIYGYTF.

The chain is built from TRBV4-1 and TRBJ1-5; D might be TRBD1 (5 bases). Germline CDR1 and CDR2: MGHRA and YSYEKL. CDR3 length equals 15 residues. The V gene lost 0 bases and the J gene lost 4 bases, with 10 bases spanning the gap. The CDR3 here is CASSQDQRQNQPQHF. In DNA, the CDR3 is TGCGCCAGCAGCCAAGATCAGAGACAGAATCAGCCCCAGCATTTT.

This clone occurred once. This chain uses TRBV30 with TRBJ1-2, with D tentatively TRBD1 (5 bases). Germline loops: CDR1 GTSNPN, CDR2 SVGIG (reference sequence). V dropped 3 bases and J dropped 4 bases, with 27 bases sitting between them. CDR3 length equals 18 residues. This chain's CDR3 is CAWRPPQGENWFVYGYTF. The CDR3 bases are TGTGCCTGGAGACCTCCCCAGGGCGAAAATTGGTTTGTCTATGGCTACACCTTC.